A single T cell receptor (beta chain) is shown here with its context. The antigen it binds to is not known. No base qualities exist here, and no much larger clone lies one base off it. These data belong to a study of blood T cell repertoires in COVID-19 (TCRdb year 2020). Turning to the overall study: Samples covering the acute and convalescent phases of COVID-19 were provided by collaborators in the United States, Italy and Spain. The sample metadata nearly always contained a de-identified subject ID, COVID-19 status, age in years and sex. The repertoires were released in a freely available public database meant as a resource for research on the immune response to SARS-CoV-2. Deeply sampled blood TCRbeta repertoires from subjects exposed to, actively infected with, or recovered from COVID-19 were included in the dataset. Where HLA class I and class II types were available, the types were taken from metadata supplied by the sample provider, not from assay-based typing. The material from the prospective study consisted of cDNA or gDNA derived from T cells, B-cell-depleted T cells, or PBMCs. The samples were drawn from the first 160 participants of the ongoing ImmuneRACE study and from more than 1,000 subjects provided by 6 global collaborators.

General study outcomes and caveats: How much clinical and demographic metadata was included differed by source and by participant, and the metadata was provided uncurated.

The immunoSEQ Assay, a bias-controlled multiplex PCR, was used to amplify TCRbeta CDR3 regions from genomic DNA. On the study's bioinformatics: The number of nucleated cells in each sample was estimated from the amplification of reference gene primers within the assay. To quantify the absolute abundance of each unique TCRbeta CDR3 rearrangement, sequence reads were collapsed and filtered. For each sample, productive Simpson clonality was calculated as the square root of Simpson's diversity index over productive rearrangements. TCRdb holds this immuneACCESS table with in-frame rearrangements only. Some clones are missing; in checked studies, unresolved V genes explain under half, and the rest has no known cause. V, J and clone size derive from that table, while D and trimming were established from the DNA sequence. The sample includes some 180,000 clones, with roughly 82% observed a single time. The ten top clones hold approximately 8% of the sample.

One collaborating source in Seattle enrolled patients during active infection and followed them longitudinally through the course of disease. Each collaborating institution followed its own protocols to collect whole blood in K2EDTA tubes. For TCRbeta analysis, collaborators shipped samples in one of three forms: frozen whole blood, isolated PBMCs, or DNA extracted from either of those sample types. Based on the germline V gene (reference sequence), the CDR1 and CDR2 sequences are LNHDA and SQIVND. Taken from cysteine to phenylalanine, the CDR3 has 15 residues. The kept DNA is CDR3 alone, 45 bases in frame from the first base. V and J are truncated by 4 bases and 2 bases respectively, leaving an intervening sequence of 12 bases.

This clonotype originated in a woman aged 55 to 70 with COVID-19, enrolled during active disease. The chain employs TRBV19 and TRBJ2-1; the D gene is possibly TRBD1, with 5 bases matching. The source material was peripheral blood. Read as DNA, the sequence is TGTGCCAGTAGTACCAGGGCCCCCACCTACAATGAGCAGTTCTTC. It translates to CASSTRAPTYNEQFF.